This T cell receptor beta chain is from a study of blood T cell repertoires in COVID-19. This clone was found once. In the original workflow: Amplification with reference gene primers provided the estimates of nucleated cell counts. Clones were sequenced by immunoSEQ multiplex PCR, and TCRdb holds only the in-frame ones, with some missing. The DNA was the basis for D and trimming; V, J and clone size are from that table. This table has more than 200,000 clones, about 90% appearing once. The CDR3 runs to 13 residues. V was pared by 1 base and J by 9 bases, with 5 bases of the junction left unmatched. Per germline, CDR1 SGHTA and CDR2 FQGNSA.

The sequence came from a woman aged 50 to 60 with acute or convalescent COVID-19. The rearrangement joins TRBV7-2 to TRBJ2-5, with 7 bases lining up with TRBD2. The source material was peripheral blood. The DNA of the CDR3 is TGTGCCAGCAGCTTAGATCCCGCGGGGGCCCAGTACTTC. Protein product: CASSLDPAGAQYF.